This is a list of T cell receptor beta chains from one sample in a study of blood T cell repertoires in COVID-19. Repertoires were generated with immunoSEQ multiplex PCR, while TCRdb's copy carries only in-frame clones and drops some. The sample holds about 430,000 clones, roughly 89% seen once. The sequenced sample was peripheral blood. These receptors were taken from a man younger than 35 with COVID-19, enrolled during active disease. Both conserved end residues are part of each CDR3. Fields, in order: D gene, J gene, clone size, V gene, CDR3 DNA, CDR3 protein. D genes are given only for firm matches. Some rows have no size entry. The others give once, few or many, or a class for an expanded clone.

>.|TRBJ2-3|.|TRBV6-5
TGTGCCAGCAGTTACCGGCAAACAAATAGCGCCGCGGTGTATTTT
CASSYRQTNSAAVYF
>.|TRBJ2-5|.|TRBV12-3/TRBV12-4
TGTGCCAGCAGCTTCGACTATCCGGAGACCCAGTACTTC
CASSFDYPETQYF
>.|TRBJ2-2|.|TRBV11-1
TGTGCCAGCAGCCGAACAGGCAACACCGGGGAGCTGTTTTTT
CASSRTGNTGELFF
>.|TRBJ2-7|.|TRBV19
TGTGCCAGTAGTTACGGGGTCGGCGAGCAGTACTTC
CASSYGVGEQYF
>.|TRBJ2-7|.|TRBV20-1
TGCAGTGCTGCCCAAGTGGCCGAGCAGTACTTC
CSAAQVAEQYF
>.|TRBJ2-2|.|TRBV12-3/TRBV12-4
TGTGCCAGCAGTTTCCGGGTCACCGGGGAGCTGTTTTTT
CASSFRVTGELFF
>.|TRBJ1-4|.|TRBV6-5
TGTGCCAGCAGTTACTCTCCGGCAACTAATGAAAAACTGTTTTTT
CASSYSPATNEKLFF
>TRBD2|TRBJ2-3|.|TRBV5-1
TGCGCCACCCAGGCCGGGGGGGGTGGCACAGATACGCAGTATTTT
CATQAGGGGTDTQYF
>TRBD2|TRBJ2-5|.|TRBV3-1/TRBV3-2
TGTGCCAGCAGCCAATTGGTGGCGGGGGGCCAAGAGACCCAGTACTTC
CASSQLVAGGQETQYF
>TRBD2|TRBJ2-7|.|TRBV7-9
TGTGCCAGCAGCTTACGCGGGAGGGCAGGTGACGAGCAGTACTTC
CASSLRGRAGDEQYF
>TRBD1|TRBJ1-2|.|TRBV3-1/TRBV3-2
TGTGCCAGCAGCCAAGGACAGGGGGCAGGCTATGGCTACACCTTC
CASSQGQGAGYGYTF
>TRBD1|TRBJ2-7|.|TRBV3-1/TRBV3-2
TGTGCCAGCAGCCAGCCAGGGGGCGCGTACGAGCAGTACTTC
CASSQPGGAYEQYF
>.|TRBJ1-4|.|TRBV11-3
TGTGCCAGCAGCCCTTCTCCAACTAATGAAAAACTGTTTTTT
CASSPSPTNEKLFF
>.|TRBJ2-2|.|TRBV30
TGTGCCTGGAGTGCCGACACCACCGGGGAGCTGTTTTTT
CAWSADTTGELFF
>TRBD2|TRBJ2-2|.|TRBV7-3
TGTGCCAGCAGCTTAGCGGGAGTTACCGGGGAGCTGTTTTTT
CASSLAGVTGELFF
>TRBD1|TRBJ2-1|.|TRBV27
TGTGCCAGCAGTTCCGCGGGACAGGGAATACTAGAGCAGTTCTTC
CASSSAGQGILEQFF
>.|TRBJ2-3|.|TRBV5-4
TGTGCCAGCAGCCGGGAGTCAGATACGCAGTATTTT
CASSRESDTQYF
>TRBD2|TRBJ2-7|.|TRBV27
TGTGCCAGCAGTCCCACATTTACTAGCGGGAGGCCCCTGGAGTACTTC
CASSPTFTSGRPLEYF
>TRBD1|TRBJ1-2|.|TRBV4-1
TGCGCCAGCAGCCGACCTTCGCGGGACAGGGGAGAGGGGGGCTACACCTTC
CASSRPSRDRGEGGYTF
>TRBD1|TRBJ1-2|.|TRBV5-1
TGCGCCAGCAGCTTAGATACGACAGGGGGGCGGGATGGCTACACCTTC
CASSLDTTGGRDGYTF
>TRBD1|TRBJ1-5|.|TRBV2
TGTGCCAGCAGTTACTACAGGGGGCGAAGGGGCAATCAGCCCCAGCATTTT
CASSYYRGRRGNQPQHF
>.|TRBJ1-5|once|TRBV24-1
TGTGCCACCAGTACAGGGTTTAATCAGCCCCAGCATTTT
CATSTGFNQPQHF
>TRBD1|TRBJ1-1|.|TRBV19
TGTGCCAGTACATACCGGACAGGGGCGACTGAAGCTTTCTTT
CASTYRTGATEAFF
>.|TRBJ2-7|.|TRBV2
TGTGCCAGCAGTGAACAGGGCGAGTCCTACGAGCAGTACTTC
CASSEQGESYEQYF
>.|TRBJ1-6|.|TRBV10-2
TGCGCCAGCAGTGAACGAAGGGAGGAGAATTCACCCCTCCACTTT
CASSERREENSPLHF
>.|TRBJ2-7|.|TRBV24-1
TGTGCCACCAGTGAGGCAGGGTGGGACGAGCAGTACTTC
CATSEAGWDEQYF
>.|TRBJ1-2|.|TRBV7-9
TGTGCCAGCAGCCTCGACAGCTATGGCTACACCTTC
CASSLDSYGYTF
>TRBD1|TRBJ2-2|once|TRBV5-1
TGCGCCAGCAGCCCGGGGACAGTCAACACCGGGGAGCTGTTTTTT
CASSPGTVNTGELFF
>.|TRBJ2-1|.|TRBV3-1/TRBV3-2
TGTGCCAGCAGCCAAGATCTGGCAGTCTACAATGAGCAGTTCTTC
CASSQDLAVYNEQFF
>TRBD2|TRBJ2-2|.|TRBV7-9
TGTGCCAGCAGCGCGGGACTAGCGGGAGCCGGGGAGCTGTTTTTT
CASSAGLAGAGELFF
>.|TRBJ1-1|.|TRBV10-2
TGCGCCAGCAGGGATGCGGCCCCGTGGGCTTTCTTT
CASRDAAPWAFF
>.|TRBJ2-5|.|TRBV7-9
TGTGCCAGCAGCCCACCCCGCGGGAGACAGGCCCAGTACTTC
CASSPPRGRQAQYF
>TRBD1|TRBJ1-2|.|TRBV9
TGTGCCAGCAGCCCCCGGACAGGGTTGAACTATGGCTACACCTTC
CASSPRTGLNYGYTF
>TRBD1|TRBJ1-3|.|TRBV6-5
TGTGCCAGCCTTTTCGGACAGGTTGGAAACACCATATATTTT
CASLFGQVGNTIYF
>TRBD1|TRBJ2-7|once|TRBV5-4
TGTGCCAGCAGCTTGGCCGGACAGGGCTCCTACGAGCAGTACTTC
CASSLAGQGSYEQYF
>TRBD2|TRBJ2-1|.|TRBV25-1
TGTGCCAGCAGTGAATCCCGGCTAGCGGCCTACAATGAGCAGTTCTTC
CASSESRLAAYNEQFF
>.|TRBJ2-2|.|TRBV19
TGTGCCAAGATACAGGGCGCCGGGGAGCTGTTTTTT
CAKIQGAGELFF
>TRBD1|TRBJ2-7|.|TRBV19
TGTGCCAGTAGTGCCACCGGGACAGGCTCTTACGAGCAGTACTTC
CASSATGTGSYEQYF
>.|TRBJ2-1|few|TRBV29-1
TGCAGCGTTGAATGGGCCACTGCTTGGTTCTTC
CSVEWATAWFF
>TRBD2|TRBJ2-1|.|TRBV7-8
TGTGCCAGCAGCCCATTACTAGCGGGTTATAGCTCCTACAATGAGCAGTTCTTC
CASSPLLAGYSSYNEQFF
>TRBD1|TRBJ1-2|.|TRBV24-1
TGTGCCACCAGTGACAGACAGGGGGCGAGGGGCTACACCTTC
CATSDRQGARGYTF
>TRBD1|TRBJ1-1|.|TRBV2
TGTGCCAGCAGTCCGACAGGGCGGAACACTGAAGCTTTCTTT
CASSPTGRNTEAFF
>.|TRBJ1-5|few|TRBV20-1
TGCAGTGCTAGTCGTCCCGGGGATCAGCCCCAGCATTTT
CSASRPGDQPQHF
>TRBD2|TRBJ2-7|.|TRBV6-6
TGTGCCAGCGGGACTAGCGTATACGAGCAGTACTTC
CASGTSVYEQYF
>.|TRBJ1-2|.|TRBV11-3
TGTGCCAGCAGCTTGACAGCTTCAGACTATGGCTACACCTTC
CASSLTASDYGYTF
>.|TRBJ2-7|.|TRBV5-1
TGCGCCAGCAGCTTGAGGGGCGAGCAGTACTTC
CASSLRGEQYF
>TRBD1|TRBJ2-7|.|TRBV2
TGTGCCAGCAGGGGGACAGCAACATACGAGCAGTACTTC
CASRGTATYEQYF
>TRBD2|TRBJ2-7|.|TRBV28
TGTGCCAGCAGTCCGACTAGCGGGAGGGCCTACGAGCAGTACTTC
CASSPTSGRAYEQYF
>.|TRBJ1-1|.|TRBV19
TGTGCCTCAATCGGGAGGGGGGGGATGAGTGACACTGAAGCTTTCTTT
CASIGRGGMSDTEAFF
>.|TRBJ2-2|.|TRBV7-9
TGTGCCGTTAACGACAGGACCGGGGAGCTGTTTTTT
CAVNDRTGELFF
>.|TRBJ2-6|.|TRBV5-6
TGTGCCAGCAGCTTGGTAGGTGTGGTGGGGGGGCCTGGGGCCAACGTCCTGACTTTC
CASSLVGVVGGPGANVLTF
>TRBD2|TRBJ2-7|once|TRBV12-5
TGTGCTAGTGGTGCTACTAGCGGGAGGGTTCGGGAGCAGTACTTC
CASGATSGRVREQYF
>TRBD2|TRBJ2-7|.|TRBV19
TGTGCCAGTAGTATGATGTCGGGACTAGCGGGTAGGCGGTACGAGCAGTACTTC
CASSMMSGLAGRRYEQYF
>.|TRBJ1-5|.|TRBV24-1
TGTGCCACCACCTTCGAAGGGGAAAATCAGCCCCAGCATTTT
CATTFEGENQPQHF
>.|TRBJ1-2|once|TRBV9
TGTGCCAGCAGCGTAGCTTCCTATGGCTACACCTTC
CASSVASYGYTF
>.|TRBJ1-5|.|TRBV24-1
TGTGCCACTTCCGGGGGGCGGAATCAGCCCCAGCATTTT
CATSGGRNQPQHF
>TRBD2|TRBJ2-2|few|TRBV7-9
TGTGCCAGCAGCCCCTGGACTAGCGGTAGAGGGGCGAACACCGGGGAGCTGTTTTTT
CASSPWTSGRGANTGELFF
>TRBD1|TRBJ2-2|.|TRBV2
TGTGCCAGCAGTGATAGAGGGGGCGCGAACACCGGGGAGCTGTTTTTT
CASSDRGGANTGELFF
>TRBD1|TRBJ1-1|.|TRBV7-9
TGTGCCAGCAGCGATTGGACAGGGGGGGACACTGAAGCTTTCTTT
CASSDWTGGDTEAFF
>.|TRBJ2-6|.|TRBV6-4
TGTGCCAGCAGTGAGGGGGCGTCTGGGGCCAACGTCCTGACTTTC
CASSEGASGANVLTF